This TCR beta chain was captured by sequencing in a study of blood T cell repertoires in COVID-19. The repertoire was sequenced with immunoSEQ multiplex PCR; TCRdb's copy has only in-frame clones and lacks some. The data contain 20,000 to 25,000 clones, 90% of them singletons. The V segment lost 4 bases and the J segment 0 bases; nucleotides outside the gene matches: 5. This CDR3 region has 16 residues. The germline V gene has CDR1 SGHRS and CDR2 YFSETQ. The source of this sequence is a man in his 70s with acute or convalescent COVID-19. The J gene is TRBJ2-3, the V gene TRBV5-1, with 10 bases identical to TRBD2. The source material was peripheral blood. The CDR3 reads CASSPETSGSTDTQYF. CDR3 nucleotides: TGCGCCAGCAGCCCTGAGACTAGCGGGAGCACAGATACGCAGTATTTT.